This TCR beta chain came from a study of regulatory T cells in long-lasting Graves disease. Library construction for TCR beta used iRepertoire HTBI primers and Arm-PCR of CDR3 regions. Each CDR3 protein is one row after TCRdb ran MiXCR on the multiplex PCR reads. The repertoire has around 330,000 distinct CDR3 sequences, over 15% of them found once; the top ten carry 35% to 45%. As for time point: newly diagnosed GD, antithyroid drugs for less than 3 months. Scientists built the TCR library using RNA that was extracted from PBMCs. The sample holds many counts of this clonotype. The specimen comprised peripheral blood mononuclear cells (PBMCs), sampled at new diagnosis, from a patient treated with antithyroid drugs. The sequence was collected from a female donor with Graves disease.

The CDR3 DNA reads as TGTGCCAGCAGCGTGGGACAGGGGCGGAATTCACCCCTCCACTTT. This translates into CASSVGQGRNSPLHF. The chain combines TRBV5-6 with TRBJ1-6; 10 bases map to TRBD1. From germline, CDR1 is SGHDT and CDR2 YYEEEE. V gave up 4 bases and J gave up 7 bases; unmatched junction bases: 5. There are 15 residues in the CDR3.